This record covers a single T cell receptor (beta chain). Its target is unknown. This sample was taken from a study of vaccination and CD4 T cells after COVID-19. Cultured CD4+ T-cell DNA underwent Oncomine TCR Beta short-read sequencing. TCRdb independently ran MiXCR on the PCR reads; one entry per CDR3 protein. The data show around 19,000 distinct CDR3 sequences, with approximately 50% seen just once and approximately 13% held by the top ten. As to treatment: roughly ten-day PBMC culture with coronavirus spike peptide pools or control peptides (ViraFEST assay). The J segment lost 2 bases and the V segment lost 0 bases, leaving 6 bases of the junction unmatched. CDR1 LNHNV and CDR2 YYDKDF come from the germline V gene (reference sequence). The CDR3 is 17 amino acids.

The chain combines TRBV15 with TRBJ2-1; 8 bases are a match to TRBD2. The sequencing input was CD4+ T cells from blood, cultured in vitro. The TCR was taken from a human donor who had recovered from COVID-19. The CDR3 sequence is CATSRELAAATYNEQFF. The CDR3 region has the DNA TGTGCCACCAGCAGAGAACTAGCGGCGGCAACCTACAATGAGCAGTTCTTC.